The entry that follows covers one T cell receptor beta chain sequence. The antigen is undetermined. This entry comes from a study of cytomegalovirus exposure and HLA in healthy donors. Overall study: The early release's HLA-typed donors yielded 78 million or so unique TCRs. Of approximately 400 genotyped donors, 65% to 85% clustered with self-reported Caucasian donors. General observations from the study: Among TCR beta chains of equal frequency, HLA-associated ones were more clonally expanded in a later analysis.

The PCR had 60 Vbeta and 13 Jbeta primers. Profiling relied on immunoSEQ multiplex PCR, and the TCRdb table lists in-frame clones only, not all of them. The sample has 130,000 to 150,000 clones, 60% to 85% seen once. The CDR3 length is 16 residues. Germline values: CDR1 KGHSH, CDR2 LQKENI. Trimming shortened V by 5 bases and J by 2 bases, and 16 bases separated the two germline ends. The chain couples TRBV18 to TRBJ1-5; no reliable D call. The sequencing input was PBMCs. The origin of this receptor is a man aged 35-49 years in good health and CMV-seropositive. CDR3 in amino acids: CASSWAGPIGNQPQHF. DNA for the CDR3: TGTGCCAGCTCATGGGCAGGCCCAATTGGCAATCAGCCCCAGCATTTT.